The subject of this entry is one T cell receptor (beta chain). A read error may be the cause here, since a much bigger clone is one base away. This sample was taken from a study of CD8 T cells in ankylosing spondylitis. Researchers built TCR beta libraries using quantitative 5'-RACE with molecular barcodes. TCRdb recomputed calls from the 5' RACE reads with MiXCR, one row per CDR3 protein. The table has more than 95,000 distinct CDR3 sequences, roughly 8.3% seen once. This CDR3 has 15 amino acids. Germline-derived CDR1 and CDR2 are SGHRS and YFSETQ. The chain uses TRBV5-1 and TRBJ2-7; 8 bases map to TRBD2. The sequencing input was blood, either unsorted or a sorted T cell fraction (not recorded which). The origin of this receptor is a male donor with ankylosing spondylitis or in good health (not recorded which). The CDR3 coding sequence is TGCGCCGGCAGCTTGGAATTAGGGACTAGGTACGAGCAGTACTTC. As protein: CAGSLELGTRYEQYF.